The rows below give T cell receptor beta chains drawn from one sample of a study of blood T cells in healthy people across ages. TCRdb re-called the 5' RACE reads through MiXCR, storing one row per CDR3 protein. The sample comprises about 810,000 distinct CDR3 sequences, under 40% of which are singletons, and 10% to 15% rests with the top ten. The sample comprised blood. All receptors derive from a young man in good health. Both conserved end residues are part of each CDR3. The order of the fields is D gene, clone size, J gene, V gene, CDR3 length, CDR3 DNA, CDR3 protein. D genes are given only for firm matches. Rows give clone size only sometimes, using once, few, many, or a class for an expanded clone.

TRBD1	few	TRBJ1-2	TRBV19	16	TGTGCCAGTACCATAAACTCTCGGACAGGGAACTATGGCTACACCTTC	CASTINSRTGNYGYTF
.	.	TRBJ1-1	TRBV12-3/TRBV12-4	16	TGTGCCAGCAGTTTTTGGGAAGGTGGTCTGGTCACTGAAGCTTTCTTT	CASSFWEGGLVTEAFF
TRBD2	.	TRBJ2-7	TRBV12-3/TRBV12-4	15	TGTGCCAGCAGTATACTAGCGGGGGGCATCAATGAGCAGTACTTC	CASSILAGGINEQYF
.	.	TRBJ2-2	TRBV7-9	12	TGTGCCAGCAGCTTATTCAACGGGGAGCTGTTTTTT	CASSLFNGELFF
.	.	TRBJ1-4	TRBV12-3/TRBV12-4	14	TGTGCCAGCAGCGTACGGGGTTTTAATGAAAAACTGTTTTTT	CASSVRGFNEKLFF
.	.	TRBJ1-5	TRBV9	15	TGTGCCAGCAGCGTCCTGGGGGCAGTCATTCAGCCCCAGCATTTT	CASSVLGAVIQPQHF
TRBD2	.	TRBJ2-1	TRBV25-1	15	TGTGCAACCGGGACTAGCGGGGGGGTTTACAATGAGCAGTTCTTC	CATGTSGGVYNEQFF
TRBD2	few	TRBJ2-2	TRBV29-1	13	TGCAGCGTTCGTAGCGGGGTGACCGGGGAGCTGTTTTTT	CSVRSGVTGELFF
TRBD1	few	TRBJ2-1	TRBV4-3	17	TGCGCCAGCAGCCAAGATCTCCGGGACAGGGGGTACAATGAGCAGTTCTTC	CASSQDLRDRGYNEQFF
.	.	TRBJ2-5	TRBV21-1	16	TGTGCCAGCAGCAAGAGGGACGGGACTTCTCAAGAGACCCAGTACTTC	CASSKRDGTSQETQYF
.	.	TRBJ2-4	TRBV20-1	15	TGCAGTGCTAGAGCCCGCGAGGGGGCCAAAAACATTCAGTACTTC	CSARAREGAKNIQYF
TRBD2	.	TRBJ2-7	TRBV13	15	TGTGCCAGCAGCTTTAGACTAGCGGGACACTACGAGCAGTACTTC	CASSFRLAGHYEQYF